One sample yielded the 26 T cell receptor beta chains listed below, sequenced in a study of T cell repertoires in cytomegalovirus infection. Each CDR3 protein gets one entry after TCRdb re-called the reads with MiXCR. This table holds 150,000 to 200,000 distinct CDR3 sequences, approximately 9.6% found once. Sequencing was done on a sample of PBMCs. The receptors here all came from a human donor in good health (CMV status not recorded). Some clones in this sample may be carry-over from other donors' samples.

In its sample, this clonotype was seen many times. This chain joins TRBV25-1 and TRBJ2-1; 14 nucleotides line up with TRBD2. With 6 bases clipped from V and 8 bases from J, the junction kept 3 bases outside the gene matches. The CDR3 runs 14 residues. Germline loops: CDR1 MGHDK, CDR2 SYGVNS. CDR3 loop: CASRGTSGSYEQFF. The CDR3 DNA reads TGTGCCAGCAGAGGGACTAGCGGGAGCTATGAGCAGTTCTTC. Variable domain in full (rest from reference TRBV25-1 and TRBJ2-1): EADIYQTPRYLVIGTGKKITLECSQTMGHDKMYWYQQDPGMELHLIHYSYGVNSTEKGDLSSESTVSRIRTEHFPLTLESARPSHTSQYLCASRGTSGSYEQFFGPGTRLTVL.

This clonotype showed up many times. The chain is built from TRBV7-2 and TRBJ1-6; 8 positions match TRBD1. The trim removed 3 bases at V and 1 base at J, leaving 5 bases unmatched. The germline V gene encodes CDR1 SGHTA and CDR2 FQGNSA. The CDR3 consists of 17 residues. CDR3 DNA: TGTGCCAGCAGCTTCCCCCGGACAGGGTCCTATAATTCACCCCTCCACTTT. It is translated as CASSFPRTGSYNSPLHF.

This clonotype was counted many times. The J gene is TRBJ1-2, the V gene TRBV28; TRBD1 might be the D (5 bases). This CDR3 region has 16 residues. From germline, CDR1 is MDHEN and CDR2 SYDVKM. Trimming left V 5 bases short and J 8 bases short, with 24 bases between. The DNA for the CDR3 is TGTGCCAGCAGTGAGGAGGGGAGAGGTCGCATCGGGGGCTACACCTTC. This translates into CASSEEGRGRIGGYTF.

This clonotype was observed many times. CDR3 sequence: CASSLEKNTGELFF. The CDR3 DNA sequence: TGTGCCAGCAGTTTAGAAAAAAACACCGGGGAGCTGTTTTTT. V and J are TRBV27 and TRBJ2-2; D not resolved. Trimming took 2 bases from V and 2 from J, leaving 6 bases between them. The germline V gene has CDR1 MNHEY and CDR2 SMNVEV (reference sequence). The CDR3 spans 14 residues.

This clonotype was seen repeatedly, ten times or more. CDR3 in amino acids: CASSPRQISSGGNTIYF. CDR3 in DNA: TGTGCCAGCAGTCCTAGACAGATTTCCTCGGGTGGAAACACCATATATTTT. The chain employs TRBV12-3 or TRBV12-4 and TRBJ1-3; D may be TRBD1 (5 bases). V dropped 5 bases and J dropped 3 bases, with 20 bases sitting between them. The CDR3 consists of 17 residues.

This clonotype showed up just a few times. The CDR3 protein is CASSRTGGNNEQFF. The CDR3 DNA sequence: TGTGCCAGCAGTCGGACGGGGGGGAACAATGAGCAGTTCTTC. V is TRBV6-2 or TRBV6-3 and J is TRBJ2-1, with 8 bases fitting TRBD2. Germline-derived CDR1 and CDR2 are MNHEY and SVGEGT. V lost 5 bases, J lost 5 bases, and 5 bases stayed unmatched. This CDR3 spans 14 amino acids.

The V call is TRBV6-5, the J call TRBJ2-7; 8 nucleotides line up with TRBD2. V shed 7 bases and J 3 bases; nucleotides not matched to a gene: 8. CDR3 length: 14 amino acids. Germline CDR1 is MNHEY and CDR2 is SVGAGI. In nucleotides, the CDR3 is TGTGCCAGCACCGGGGGGGCCGGTGGCTACGAGCAGTACTTC. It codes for CASTGGAGGYEQYF.

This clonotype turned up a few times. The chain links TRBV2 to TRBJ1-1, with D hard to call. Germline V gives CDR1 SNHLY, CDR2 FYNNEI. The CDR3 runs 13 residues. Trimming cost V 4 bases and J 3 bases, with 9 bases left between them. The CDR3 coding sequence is TGTGCCAGCAGTGGTGAAGGGTACACTGAAGCTTTCTTT. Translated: CASSGEGYTEAFF.

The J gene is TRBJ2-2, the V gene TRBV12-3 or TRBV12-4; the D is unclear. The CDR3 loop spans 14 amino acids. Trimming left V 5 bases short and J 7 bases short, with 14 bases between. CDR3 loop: CASSPIGSSGELFF. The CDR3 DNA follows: TGTGCCAGCAGTCCTATAGGATCGAGCGGGGAGCTGTTTTTT.

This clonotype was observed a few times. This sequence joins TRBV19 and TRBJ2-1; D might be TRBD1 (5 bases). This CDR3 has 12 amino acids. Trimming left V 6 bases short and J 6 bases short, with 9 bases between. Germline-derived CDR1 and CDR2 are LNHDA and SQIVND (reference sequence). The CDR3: CASSRQFNEQFF. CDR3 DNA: TGTGCCAGTAGCAGACAGTTCAATGAGCAGTTCTTC.

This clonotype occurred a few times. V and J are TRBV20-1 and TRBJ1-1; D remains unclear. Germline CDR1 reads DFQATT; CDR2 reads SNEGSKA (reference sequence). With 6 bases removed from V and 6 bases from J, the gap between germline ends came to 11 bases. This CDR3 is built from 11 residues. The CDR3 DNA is TGCAGTGCGCCAACGAGGGCTGAAGCTTTCTTT. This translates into CSAPTRAEAFF.

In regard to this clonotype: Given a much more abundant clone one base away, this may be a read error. This CDR3 reads CARSSHGTGSSEKLFF. CDR3 sequence (DNA): TGTGCCAGAAGTTCCCACGGGACAGGTTCATCTGAAAAACTGTTTTTT. This chain uses TRBV6-6 with TRBJ1-4, with 8 bases aligning to TRBD1. Germline assignment: CDR1 MNHNY and CDR2 SVGAGI (reference sequence). The CDR3 runs to 16 residues.

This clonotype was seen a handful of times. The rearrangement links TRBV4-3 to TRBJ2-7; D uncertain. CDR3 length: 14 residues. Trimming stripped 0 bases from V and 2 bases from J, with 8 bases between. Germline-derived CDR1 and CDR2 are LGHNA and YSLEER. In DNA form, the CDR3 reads TGCGCCAGCAGCCAAGATCTGCAGGCCTACGAGCAGTACTTC. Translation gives CASSQDLQAYEQYF.

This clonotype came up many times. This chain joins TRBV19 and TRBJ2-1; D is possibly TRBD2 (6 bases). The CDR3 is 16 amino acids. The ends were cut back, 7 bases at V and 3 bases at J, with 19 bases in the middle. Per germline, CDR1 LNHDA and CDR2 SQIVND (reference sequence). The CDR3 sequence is CASTLSGRGFYNEQFF. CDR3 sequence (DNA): TGTGCCAGTACCCTTAGCGGACGCGGTTTCTACAATGAGCAGTTCTTC.

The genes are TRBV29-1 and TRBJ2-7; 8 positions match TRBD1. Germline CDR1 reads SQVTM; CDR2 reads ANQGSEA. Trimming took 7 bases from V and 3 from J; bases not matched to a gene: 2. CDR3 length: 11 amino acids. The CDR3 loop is CSGGQGYEQYF. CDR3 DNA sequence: TGCAGCGGCGGACAGGGCTACGAGCAGTACTTC.

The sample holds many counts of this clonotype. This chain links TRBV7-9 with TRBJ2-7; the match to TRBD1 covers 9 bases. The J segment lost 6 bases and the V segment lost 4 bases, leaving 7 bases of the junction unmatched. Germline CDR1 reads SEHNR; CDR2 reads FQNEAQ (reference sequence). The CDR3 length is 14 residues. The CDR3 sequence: CASSSSTGGSEQYF. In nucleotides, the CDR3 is TGTGCCAGCAGCTCATCTACAGGGGGCTCCGAGCAGTACTTC. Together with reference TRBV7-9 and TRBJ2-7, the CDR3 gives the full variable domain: DTGVSQNPRHKITKRGQNVTFRCDPISEHNRLYWYRQTLGQGPEFLTYFQNEAQLEKSRLLSDRFSAERPKGSFSTLEIQRTEQGDSAMYLCASSSSTGGSEQYFGPGTRLTVT.

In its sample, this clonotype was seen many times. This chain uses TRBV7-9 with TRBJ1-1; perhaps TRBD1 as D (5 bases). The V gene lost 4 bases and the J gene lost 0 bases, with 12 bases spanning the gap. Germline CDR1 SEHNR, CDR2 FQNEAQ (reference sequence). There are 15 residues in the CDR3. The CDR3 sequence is CASSSGQAMNTEAFF. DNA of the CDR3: TGTGCCAGCAGCTCAGGGCAGGCTATGAACACTGAAGCTTTCTTT.

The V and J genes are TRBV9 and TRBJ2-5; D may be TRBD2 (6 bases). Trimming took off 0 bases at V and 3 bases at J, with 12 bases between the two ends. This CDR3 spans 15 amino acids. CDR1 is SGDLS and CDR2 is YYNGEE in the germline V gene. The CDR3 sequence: CASSVGGLLEETQYF. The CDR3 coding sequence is TGTGCCAGCAGCGTAGGGGGACTTCTCGAAGAGACCCAGTACTTC.

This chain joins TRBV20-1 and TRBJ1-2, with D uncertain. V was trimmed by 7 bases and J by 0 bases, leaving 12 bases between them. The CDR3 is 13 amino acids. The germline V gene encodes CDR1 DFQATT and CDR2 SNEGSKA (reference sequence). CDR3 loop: CSVSDGPNYGYTF. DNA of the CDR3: TGCAGTGTATCGGATGGACCTAACTATGGCTACACCTTC.

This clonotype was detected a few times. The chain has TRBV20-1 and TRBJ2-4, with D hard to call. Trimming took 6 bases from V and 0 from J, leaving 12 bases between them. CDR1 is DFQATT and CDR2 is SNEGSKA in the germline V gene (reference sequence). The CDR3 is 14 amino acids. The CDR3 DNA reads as TGCAGTGCAAATAAGGACCTAGCCAAAAACATTCAGTACTTC. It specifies CSANKDLAKNIQYF.

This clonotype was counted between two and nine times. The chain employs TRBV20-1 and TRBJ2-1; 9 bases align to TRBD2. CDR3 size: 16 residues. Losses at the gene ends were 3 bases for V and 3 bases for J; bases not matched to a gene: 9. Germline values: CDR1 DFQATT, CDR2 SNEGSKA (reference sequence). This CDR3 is CSASDSGGSFYNEQFF. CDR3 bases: TGCAGTGCTAGCGATAGCGGGGGTAGTTTCTACAATGAGCAGTTCTTC.

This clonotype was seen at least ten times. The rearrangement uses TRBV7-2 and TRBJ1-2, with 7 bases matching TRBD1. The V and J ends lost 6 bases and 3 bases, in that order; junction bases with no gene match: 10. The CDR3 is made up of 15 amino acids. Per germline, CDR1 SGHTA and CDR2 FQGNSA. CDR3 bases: TGTGCCAGCAGTCCAAAGGGACAGAACCACTATGGCTACACCTTC. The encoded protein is CASSPKGQNHYGYTF.

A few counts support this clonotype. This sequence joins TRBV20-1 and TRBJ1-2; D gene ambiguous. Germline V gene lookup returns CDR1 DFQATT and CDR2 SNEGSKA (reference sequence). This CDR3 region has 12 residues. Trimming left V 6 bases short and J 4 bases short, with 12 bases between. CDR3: CSAGNPGYGYTF. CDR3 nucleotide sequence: TGCAGTGCCGGCAACCCTGGCTATGGCTACACCTTC.

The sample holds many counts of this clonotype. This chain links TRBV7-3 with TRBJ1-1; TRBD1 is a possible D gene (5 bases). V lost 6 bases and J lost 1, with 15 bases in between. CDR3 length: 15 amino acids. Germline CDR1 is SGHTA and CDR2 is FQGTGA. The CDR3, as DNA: TGTGCCAGCAGTCTCACGAGGGGCGAGAACACTGAAGCTTTCTTT. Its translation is CASSLTRGENTEAFF.

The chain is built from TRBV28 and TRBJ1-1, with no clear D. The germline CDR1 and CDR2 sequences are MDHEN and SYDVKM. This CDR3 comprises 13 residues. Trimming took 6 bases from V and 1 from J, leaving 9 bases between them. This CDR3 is CASSPHQNTEAFF. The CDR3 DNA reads TGTGCCAGCAGCCCCCACCAGAACACTGAAGCTTTCTTT.

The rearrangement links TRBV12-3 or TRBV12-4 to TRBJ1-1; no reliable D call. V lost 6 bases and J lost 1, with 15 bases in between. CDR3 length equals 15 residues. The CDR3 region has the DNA TGTGCCAGCAGCCTGCGGGCCGAGGGGAACACTGAAGCTTTCTTT. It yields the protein CASSLRAEGNTEAFF.